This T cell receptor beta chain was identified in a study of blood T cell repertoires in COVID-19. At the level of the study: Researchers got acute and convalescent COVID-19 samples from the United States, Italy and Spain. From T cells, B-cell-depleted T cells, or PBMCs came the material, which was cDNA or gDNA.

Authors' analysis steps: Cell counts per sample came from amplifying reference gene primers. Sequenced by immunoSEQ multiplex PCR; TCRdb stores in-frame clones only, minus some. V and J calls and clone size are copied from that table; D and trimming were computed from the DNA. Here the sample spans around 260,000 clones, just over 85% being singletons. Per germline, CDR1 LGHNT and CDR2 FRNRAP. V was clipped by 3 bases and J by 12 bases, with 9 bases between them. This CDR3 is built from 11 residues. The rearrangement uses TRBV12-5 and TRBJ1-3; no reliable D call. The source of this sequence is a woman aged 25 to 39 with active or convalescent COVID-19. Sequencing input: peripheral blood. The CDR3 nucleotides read TGTGCTAGTGGTTTCGGGTCGGACATATATTTT. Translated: CASGFGSDIYF.